These T cell receptor beta chains were read from a single sample in a study of post-analysis software for immune sequencing data. TCRdb ran MiXCR on the PCR reads and lists one entry per CDR3 protein. The sample lists hundreds of thousands of distinct CDR3 sequences, approximately 53% occurring once. Material: blood. Every receptor here comes from a girl aged 10 to 17 with multiple sclerosis. Each CDR3 is given with its conserved first and last residue. The D gene is left open where the match is weak. Part of the rows lack a size; the others show once, few, many or a class for expanded clones.

CDR3,DNA,length,J,V,D,size
CASSFSGGAPSYNEQFF,TGTGCCAGCAGTTTTAGCGGGGGGGCCCCGTCCTACAATGAGCAGTTCTTC,17,TRBJ2-1,TRBV6-2/TRBV6-3,TRBD2,.
CAISETGAEQYF,TGTGCCATCAGTGAAACAGGGGCCGAGCAGTACTTC,12,TRBJ2-7,TRBV10-3,TRBD1,.
CASTPNGGSFNYGYTF,TGTGCCAGCACCCCTAACGGCGGCAGCTTCAACTATGGCTACACCTTC,16,TRBJ1-2,TRBV12-3/TRBV12-4,.,.
CASSSRGDSSELFF,TGCGCCAGCAGCTCGAGGGGGGACAGTTCGGAACTGTTTTTT,14,TRBJ1-4,TRBV5-1,TRBD1,.
CASSLRDRINYGYTF,TGTGCCAGCAGCTTGCGGGACAGAATTAACTATGGCTACACCTTC,15,TRBJ1-2,TRBV7-2,TRBD1,.
CSVCDRTNTEAFF,TGCAGCGTTTGCGACAGGACTAACACTGAAGCTTTCTTT,13,TRBJ1-1,TRBV29-1,.,.
CASSRGTSSYNEQFF,TGTGCCAGCAGCCGAGGGACTAGCTCCTACAATGAGCAGTTCTTC,15,TRBJ2-1,TRBV11-2,TRBD2,.
CSAYSGGLDEQYF,TGCAGTGCGTACAGCGGGGGGCTTGACGAGCAGTACTTC,13,TRBJ2-7,TRBV20-1,TRBD2,many
CASSYWPGNQPQHF,TGTGCCAGCAGTTACTGGCCGGGGAATCAGCCCCAGCATTTT,14,TRBJ1-5,TRBV6-6,.,.
CASSYSSGSGANVLTF,TGTGCCAGCAGTTACTCGAGTGGCTCTGGGGCCAACGTCCTGACTTTC,16,TRBJ2-6,TRBV6-6,.,.
CASSQGILAFF,TGCGCCAGCAGCCAAGGGATTTTGGCTTTCTTT,11,TRBJ1-1,TRBV4-1,.,.
CASRGRTSGQETQYF,TGTGCCAGCAGAGGACGGACTAGCGGTCAAGAGACCCAGTACTTC,15,TRBJ2-5,TRBV2,TRBD2,few
CASSPGAQEDGYTF,TGTGCCAGCTCACCAGGTGCTCAGGAAGATGGCTACACCTTC,14,TRBJ1-2,TRBV18,.,.
CASSEDRHSEQFF,TGCGCCAGCAGCGAGGATCGGCACTCGGAGCAGTTCTTC,13,TRBJ2-1,TRBV5-1,.,.
CASSEAGDPFVYEQYF,TGTGCCAGCAGTGAAGCGGGGGACCCCTTCGTCTACGAGCAGTACTTC,16,TRBJ2-7,TRBV6-1,.,once
CASSSLPSGGWETQYF,TGTGCCAGCAGCTCTCTCCCTAGCGGGGGGTGGGAGACCCAGTACTTC,16,TRBJ2-5,TRBV7-2,TRBD2,few
CATSRGTGPAYEQYF,TGTGCCACCAGCAGAGGAACGGGACCTGCCTACGAGCAGTACTTC,15,TRBJ2-7,TRBV15,.,.
CASSQTSGGAHTQYF,TGTGCCAGCAGCCAGACTAGCGGGGGGGCCCATACGCAGTATTTT,15,TRBJ2-3,TRBV5-6,TRBD2,.
CASSPEGATYEQYF,TGTGCCAGCTCACCAGAGGGCGCAACCTACGAGCAGTACTTC,14,TRBJ2-7,TRBV18,.,.
CASSQSGVSYEQYF,TGTGCCAGCAGCCAGTCTGGGGTTAGCTACGAGCAGTACTTC,14,TRBJ2-7,TRBV4-2,.,.
CASSPRGATGADGYTF,TGTGCCAGCAGTCCAAGGGGTGCGACAGGGGCGGATGGCTACACCTTC,16,TRBJ1-2,TRBV12-3/TRBV12-4,TRBD1,.
CASSQKSGTSYKDEQFF,TGCGCCAGCAGCCAAAAATCCGGGACTAGTTATAAGGATGAGCAGTTCTTC,17,TRBJ2-1,TRBV4-1,TRBD2,.
CSARDGRATYEQYF,TGCAGTGCTAGAGATGGCAGGGCTACCTACGAGCAGTACTTC,14,TRBJ2-7,TRBV20-1,.,.
CASIIRGFYEQYF,TGTGCCAGCATTATTCGGGGTTTCTACGAGCAGTACTTC,13,TRBJ2-7,TRBV2,.,.
CASSRVPGQGGGNQPQHF,TGTGCCAGCTCACGCGTCCCGGGACAGGGAGGAGGCAATCAGCCCCAGCATTTT,18,TRBJ1-5,TRBV18,TRBD1,few
CASSFRDRASGANVRTF,TGCGCCAGCAGCTTCCGAGACAGGGCCTCTGGGGCCAACGTCCGGACTTTC,17,TRBJ2-6,TRBV5-1,TRBD1,.
CASGLAQGAWDEQYF,TGTGCTAGTGGTTTGGCGCAGGGGGCTTGGGACGAGCAGTACTTC,15,TRBJ2-7,TRBV12-5,TRBD1,.
CASSQSLIAGVEQYF,TGCGCCAGCAGCCAAAGCCTTATAGCGGGAGTCGAGCAGTACTTC,15,TRBJ2-7,TRBV4-1,TRBD2,few
CASSSELALYEQYF,TGTGCCAGCAGCTCGGAGTTAGCGCTCTACGAGCAGTACTTC,14,TRBJ2-7,TRBV7-8,.,.
CSARIPRIAGGQETQYF,TGCAGTGCTAGAATCCCTCGGATAGCGGGGGGACAAGAGACCCAGTACTTC,17,TRBJ2-5,TRBV20-1,TRBD2,once
CSARWGAPEQYF,TGCAGTGCTAGATGGGGGGCTCCCGAGCAGTACTTC,12,TRBJ2-7,TRBV20-1,.,.
CASSVHQDQPQHF,TGTGCCAGCAGCGTCCACCAGGATCAGCCCCAGCATTTT,13,TRBJ1-5,TRBV2,.,.
CAIREDTEAFF,TGTGCCATTCGGGAGGACACTGAAGCTTTCTTT,11,TRBJ1-1,TRBV10-3,.,few
CSALTSGFTDTQYF,TGCAGTGCTCTAACTAGCGGATTCACAGATACGCAGTATTTT,14,TRBJ2-3,TRBV20-1,TRBD2,few
CSASLVQGETQYF,TGCAGTGCTAGTTTGGTGCAAGGGGAGACCCAGTACTTC,13,TRBJ2-5,TRBV20-1,.,few
CASSDVTGTNTEAFF,TGTGCCAGCAGTGACGTGACAGGGACTAACACTGAAGCTTTCTTT,15,TRBJ1-1,TRBV25-1,TRBD1,.
CASNSPRGSYEQYF,TGTGCCAGCAACTCCCCCAGGGGGTCTTACGAGCAGTACTTC,14,TRBJ2-7,TRBV7-8,TRBD1,.
CASSFTGEKWETQYF,TGTGCCAGCAGCTTTACGGGAGAAAAGTGGGAGACCCAGTACTTC,15,TRBJ2-5,TRBV5-6,.,.
CSARVGLAGGIDEQFF,TGCAGTGCTAGAGTGGGACTAGCGGGAGGAATCGATGAGCAGTTCTTC,16,TRBJ2-1,TRBV20-1,TRBD2,few
CAISESLAGGPYEQYF,TGTGCCATCAGTGAGTCTTTAGCGGGGGGCCCCTACGAGCAGTACTTC,16,TRBJ2-7,TRBV10-3,TRBD2,few
CASTHPRENGYTF,TGTGCCAGCACCCACCCCCGGGAGAATGGCTACACCTTC,13,TRBJ1-2,TRBV4-2,.,.
CASSLEAGGFYEQYF,TGTGCCAGCAGCTTAGAGGCGGGGGGATTCTACGAGCAGTACTTC,15,TRBJ2-7,TRBV7-2,TRBD2,.
CSARARSGGPYNEQFF,TGCAGTGCTAGGGCCCGGTCGGGGGGGCCATACAATGAGCAGTTCTTC,16,TRBJ2-1,TRBV20-1,TRBD2,.
CASSQDQMTDTQYF,TGTGCCAGCAGCCAAGATCAGATGACAGATACGCAGTATTTT,14,TRBJ2-3,TRBV14,.,.
CASSVSGTSSTQRDEQYF,TGTGCCAGCAGCGTCTCCGGGACTAGCTCTACCCAAAGGGACGAGCAGTACTTC,18,TRBJ2-7,TRBV9,TRBD2,once
CASSELRQGGSEQYF,TGTGCCAGCAGTGAGTTACGACAGGGAGGTTCGGAGCAGTACTTC,15,TRBJ2-7,TRBV25-1,.,.
CSARGVANTGELFF,TGCAGTGCTAGAGGGGTCGCCAACACCGGGGAGCTGTTTTTT,14,TRBJ2-2,TRBV20-1,.,few
CATSKRSGSGTDTQYF,TGTGCCACCAGCAAACGTAGCGGGAGTGGCACAGATACGCAGTATTTT,16,TRBJ2-3,TRBV15,TRBD2,once
CASSPDRGYQETQYF,TGTGCCAGCAGTCCGGACAGGGGGTACCAAGAGACCCAGTACTTC,15,TRBJ2-5,TRBV12-3/TRBV12-4,TRBD1,few
CASSLATSADTQYF,TGTGCCAGCAGCCTGGCGACTAGCGCAGATACGCAGTATTTT,14,TRBJ2-3,TRBV7-9,TRBD2,.
CASSGGTRQPQHF,TGTGCCAGTAGTGGCGGGACAAGACAGCCCCAGCATTTT,13,TRBJ1-5,TRBV19,.,.
CAGSGDLFSYNEQFF,TGTGCCGGCAGTGGGGACTTATTCTCCTACAATGAGCAGTTCTTC,15,TRBJ2-1,TRBV6-1,.,once
CASSLGGLAGIWYEQFF,TGTGCCAGCAGCTTAGGGGGACTAGCGGGGATTTGGTATGAGCAGTTCTTC,17,TRBJ2-1,TRBV7-6,TRBD2,.
CASSSDRDRVSEQFF,TGTGCCAGCAGCTCGGACCGGGACAGGGTGAGCGAGCAGTTCTTC,15,TRBJ2-1,TRBV5-6,TRBD1,.